The rows below give T cell receptor beta chains drawn from one sample of a study of T cell responses to AZD1222 COVID-19 vaccine. Clones were read by immunoSEQ multiplex PCR, and TCRdb kept only the in-frame ones, dropping some. The sample comprises 65,000 to 75,000 clones, around 81% of which are singletons, and approximately 47% rests with the top ten. Sample: peripheral blood, taken 28 days after the second AZD1222 dose. These receptor sequences come from an adult who received the AZD1222 COVID-19 vaccine. CDR3s include the opening cysteine and the closing phenylalanine or tryptophan. Each record gives: D gene, clone size, CDR3 length, V gene, J gene, CDR3 DNA, CDR3 protein. D genes are given only for firm matches. Only some rows state a clone size, as once, few, many or a class for expanded clones.

TRBD2	-	15	TRBV24-1	TRBJ2-3	TGTGCCACCATGGAGGCTAGCGGGAGCACAGATACGCAGTATTTT	CATMEASGSTDTQYF
-	-	13	TRBV28	TRBJ1-1	TGTGCCAGCAGGACCACTTCTAGCACTGAAGCTTTCTTT	CASRTTSSTEAFF
-	-	15	TRBV4-3	TRBJ1-1	TGCGCCAGCAGCCAAGGGGAAGAGGATTACACTGAAGCTTTCTTT	CASSQGEEDYTEAFF
-	-	14	TRBV5-1	TRBJ1-4	TGCGCCAGCAGCTCGACAACGACTAATGAAAAACTGTTTTTT	CASSSTTTNEKLFF
-	few	13	TRBV11-2	TRBJ2-2	TGTGCCAGCAGCTCCCGAGGTACCGGGGAGCTGTTTTTT	CASSSRGTGELFF
TRBD2	-	14	TRBV19	TRBJ2-2	TGTGCCTCATCTAGCGGAACGAACACCGGGGAGCTGTTTTTT	CASSSGTNTGELFF
-	few	15	TRBV18	TRBJ2-1	TGTGCCAGCTCACCAGCGGTCAGTTCTATCAATGAGCAGTTCTTC	CASSPAVSSINEQFF
-	-	14	TRBV28	TRBJ1-5	TGTGCCAGCAGTTTGGGAGTGGGAAACCAGCCCCAGCATTTT	CASSLGVGNQPQHF
-	-	15	TRBV6-5	TRBJ2-7	TGTGCCAGCAGTTACTCGTTCAGGCAACCCTACGAGCAGTACTTC	CASSYSFRQPYEQYF
TRBD2	-	14	TRBV5-1	TRBJ2-7	TGCGCCAGCAGCTTCGGGACTAGCCGAGGGGAGCAGTACTTC	CASSFGTSRGEQYF
-	few	14	TRBV7-2	TRBJ2-1	TGTGCCAGCAGCTTAGCGTTTATTTACAATGAGCAGTTCTTC	CASSLAFIYNEQFF
-	-	12	TRBV2	TRBJ1-2	TGTGCCAGCAGTGAAGTGCGTAGTGGCTACACCTTC	CASSEVRSGYTF
TRBD2	few	15	TRBV7-3	TRBJ2-5	TGTGCCAGCAGCTTTGGGACTAGAGGGTCGGAGACCCAGTACTTC	CASSFGTRGSETQYF
-	-	14	TRBV7-9	TRBJ2-1	TGTGCCAGCAGCTTAGAGGTGCCCTACAATGAGCAGTTCTTC	CASSLEVPYNEQFF
-	-	13	TRBV29-1	TRBJ1-6	TGCAGCATCCGGGAGACAGTTAATTCACCCCTCCACTTT	CSIRETVNSPLHF
TRBD2	many	17	TRBV7-3	TRBJ2-3	TGTGCCAGCAGCTTAAGGATCGCGGGAGGGCCCACAGATACGCAGTATTTT	CASSLRIAGGPTDTQYF
-	once	13	TRBV12-3/TRBV12-4	TRBJ2-2	TGTGCCAGCAGTCAGATGAACACCGGGGAGCTGTTTTTT	CASSQMNTGELFF
-	-	15	TRBV7-3	TRBJ1-6	TGTGCCAGCAGCGAATCGACGGGGTGGAATTCACCCCTCCACTTT	CASSESTGWNSPLHF
-	-	16	TRBV24-1	TRBJ2-1	TGTGCCACCAGTGATTCTGGGCCGAAGGCCTACAATGAGCAGTTCTTC	CATSDSGPKAYNEQFF
TRBD2	-	20	TRBV3-1/TRBV3-2	TRBJ2-1	TGTGCCAGCAGCCAAGATAAGGGACCGGGAGAAGCGGGGTCCTACAATGAGCAGTTCTTC	CASSQDKGPGEAGSYNEQFF
TRBD1	-	16	TRBV7-3	TRBJ2-2	TGTGCCAGCAGCTTAGAAGGGGGCGGAAACACCGGGGAGCTGTTTTTT	CASSLEGGGNTGELFF
-	medium-sized	16	TRBV9	TRBJ2-2	TGTGCCAGCAGCGGAGGTGCGGGGGCCAGCACCGGGGAGCTGTTTTTT	CASSGGAGASTGELFF
TRBD2	-	16	TRBV4-2	TRBJ2-3	TGTGCCAGCAGCCGCGGGACTAGCGGGGACCCAGGTACGCAGTATTTT	CASSRGTSGDPGTQYF
-	-	12	TRBV2	TRBJ1-2	TGTGCCAGCACTGGCAGCGTCTATGGCTACACCTTC	CASTGSVYGYTF